This TCR beta chain was identified in a study of blood T cell repertoires in COVID-19. Background on the study: Researchers got acute and convalescent COVID-19 samples from the United States, Italy and Spain. From T cells, B-cell-depleted T cells, or PBMCs came the material, which was cDNA or gDNA.

Per the original methods: Estimates of nucleated cell counts were drawn from the amplification of reference gene primers. The repertoire was sequenced with immunoSEQ multiplex PCR; TCRdb's copy has only in-frame clones and lacks some. V and J calls and clone size are those listed in that table; D and trimming were worked out from the DNA. There are roughly 140,000 clones in the sample; around 80% occur only once, and around a tenth lies in the top ten. Germline-derived CDR1 and CDR2 are MNHEY and SMNVEV (reference sequence). Trimming left V 2 bases short and J 1 base short, with 21 bases between. The CDR3 totals 20 residues.

The chain employs TRBV27 and TRBJ2-6, with D maybe TRBD1 (6 bases). The clonotype originates from a woman aged 45-65 years with acute or convalescent COVID-19. The sample taken for sequencing was peripheral blood. The CDR3 sequence is CASSLLSGATMGSGANVLTF. The CDR3 region has the DNA TGTGCCAGCAGTTTACTGTCAGGGGCAACCATGGGGTCTGGGGCCAACGTCCTGACTTTC.